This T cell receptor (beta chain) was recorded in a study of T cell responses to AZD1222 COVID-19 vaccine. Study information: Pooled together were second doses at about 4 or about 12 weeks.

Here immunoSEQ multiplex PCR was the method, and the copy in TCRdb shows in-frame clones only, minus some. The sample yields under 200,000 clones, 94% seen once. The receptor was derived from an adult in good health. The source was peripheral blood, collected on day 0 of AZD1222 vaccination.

For the CDR3, the DNA is TGTGCCAGCAGTTTACCGGGACTACCCGAGACCCAGTACTTC. Encoded protein: CASSLPGLPETQYF. This chain joins TRBV28 and TRBJ2-5; 7 nucleotides line up with TRBD2. Germline lookup yields CDR1 MDHEN and CDR2 SYDVKM. Losses at the gene ends were 2 bases for V and 5 bases for J; bases not matched to a gene: 5. The CDR3 totals 14 residues. The entire variable domain, with the rest obtained from reference TRBV28 and TRBJ2-5, is as follows: DVKVTQSSRYLVKRTGEKVFLECVQDMDHENMFWYRQDPGLGLRLIYFSYDVKMKEKGDIPEGYSVSREKKERFSLILESASTNQTSMYLCASSLPGLPETQYFGPGTRLLVL.